These 2 T cell receptor beta chains were all obtained from the same sample, sequenced in a study of vaccination and CD4 T cells after COVID-19. Using its own MiXCR run on the PCR reads, TCRdb lists one record per CDR3 protein. Here the sample spans about 15,000 distinct CDR3 sequences, less than 75% being singletons. This specimen consisted of CD4+ T cells from blood, obtained after SARS-CoV-2 vaccination. Source of these receptors: a human donor who had recovered from COVID-19.

This clonotype was seen a few times. This sequence joins TRBV6-1 and TRBJ2-7; D is possibly TRBD2 (5 bases). The CDR3 covers 15 residues. Germline V CDR1 and CDR2: MNHNS, SASEGT. V lost 4 bases, J lost 6 bases, and 19 bases lay in between. Here the CDR3 DNA reads TGTGCCAGCAGTGTAAAACCGGGAAGCTGGCTCGAGCAGTACTTC. This translates into CASSVKPGSWLEQYF.

This chain uses TRBV20-1 with TRBJ2-7, with 7 nucleotides matching TRBD2. The V gene end was trimmed by 3 bases and the J gene end by 0 bases; junction bases not matched to a gene: 8. The CDR3 spans 15 residues. The germline gives CDR1 DFQATT, CDR2 SNEGSKA (reference sequence). CDR3 nucleotides: TGCAGTGCTAGGAAGAACGGCGGGAGCTCCTACGAGCAGTACTTC. Its translation is CSARKNGGSSYEQYF.